This T cell receptor beta chain was captured by sequencing in a study of T cell clonality in common variable immunodeficiency. The germline gives CDR1 MNHEY, CDR2 SMNVEV (reference sequence). CDR3 length: 13 residues. V was clipped by 3 bases and J by 0 bases, with 6 bases between them. For this clone: Coverage ceases 3 residues before the CDR3 finishes, and the germline J gene fills in the end.

The assay was immunoSEQ multiplex PCR, and TCRdb's table has in-frame clones only and misses some. This sample has approximately 30,000 clones, each found more than once. J is TRBJ2-7 and V is TRBV27; D is uncertain. The receptor was derived from a person aged 18-70 years in good health. The sequenced sample was peripheral blood mononuclear cells. The CDR3 protein is CASSFGISYEQYF. The CDR3 bases that were read are TGTGCCAGCAGTTTTGGCATCTCCTACGAG.